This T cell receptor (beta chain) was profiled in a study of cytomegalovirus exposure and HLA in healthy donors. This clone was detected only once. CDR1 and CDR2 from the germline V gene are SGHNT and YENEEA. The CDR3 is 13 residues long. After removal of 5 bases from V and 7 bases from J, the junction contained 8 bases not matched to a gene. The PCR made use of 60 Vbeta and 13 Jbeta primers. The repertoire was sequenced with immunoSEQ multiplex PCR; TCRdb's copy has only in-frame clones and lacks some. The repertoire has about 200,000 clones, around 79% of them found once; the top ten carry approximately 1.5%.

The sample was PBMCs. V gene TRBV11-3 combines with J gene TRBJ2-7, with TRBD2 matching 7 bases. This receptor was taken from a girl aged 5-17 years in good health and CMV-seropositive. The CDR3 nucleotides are TGTGCCAGCAGCCCAAGGGGAGGGGATGAGCAGTACTTC. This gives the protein CASSPRGGDEQYF.